The clone carrying this TCR beta chain is a singleton in its sample. Antigen unknown. Time point indicated: week 35, safety follow-up. Each vaccine dose was 300 ug of mutant IDH1 20-mer peptide, with topical imiquimod. The entry originates in a study of a mutant IDH1 vaccine in newly diagnosed glioma. Study summary: Week 35 brought visit V12, which was followed by visit V13 at week 47.

The germline V and J ends were trimmed by 2 bases and 8 bases, with 6 bases remaining between them. CDR1 is DFQATT, CDR2 SNEGSKA, per germline (reference sequence). This CDR3 has 11 amino acids. Here immunoSEQ multiplex PCR was the method, and the copy in TCRdb shows in-frame clones only, minus some. The repertoire holds tens of thousands of clones, with roughly 84% as singletons. The sequence was collected from a man aged 25-45 years with glioma. The chain links TRBV20-1 to TRBJ2-2; the D is unclear. The material sequenced was PBMCs, taken from a glioma patient whose treatment included an IDH1 peptide vaccine. The CDR3 is CSARWRGELFF. CDR3 nucleotides: TGCAGTGCTAGATGGCGGGGGGAGCTGTTTTTT.